The rows below give T cell receptor beta chains drawn from one sample of a study of PD-L1 blockade in urothelial cancer. This table comes from immunoSEQ multiplex PCR, and its TCRdb copy is limited to in-frame clones, with some not included. This table holds tens of thousands of clones, 70% to 90% found once. The sample in question was PBMCs, obtained around atezolizumab (anti-PD-L1) treatment. The source is a man between 65 and 85 years old with urothelial cancer. The CDR3 runs from the conserved cysteine through the conserved F or W. The D gene is left open where the match is weak. Where a row states a size, it is once, few, many or the class of an expanded clone; other rows omit it.

clone_size: .; v_call: TRBV15; j_call: TRBJ2-2; d_call: TRBD2; cdr3_aa: CATSMYGGRAGVGGELFF; cdr3_nt: TGTGCCACCAGCATGTATGGGGGGAGAGCGGGAGTGGGCGGGGAGCTGTTTTTT
clone_size: .; v_call: TRBV9; j_call: TRBJ2-1; d_call: TRBD2; cdr3_aa: CASSPDPLAGGAKTVF; cdr3_nt: TGTGCCAGCAGCCCCGACCCCCTAGCGGGAGGGGCGAAAACGGTCTTC
clone_size: .; v_call: TRBV4-1; j_call: TRBJ2-3; d_call: .; cdr3_aa: CASSRLYGTDTQYF; cdr3_nt: TGCGCCAGCAGCCGTCTCTATGGCACAGATACGCAGTATTTT
clone_size: .; v_call: TRBV27; j_call: TRBJ2-6; d_call: .; cdr3_aa: CASRITYGYSHSGANVLTF; cdr3_nt: TGTGCCAGCAGAATTACCTATGGTTACAGCCACTCTGGGGCCAACGTCCTGACTTTC
clone_size: .; v_call: TRBV4-2; j_call: TRBJ2-1; d_call: .; cdr3_aa: CASSQDPAGYSSYNEQFF; cdr3_nt: TGTGCCAGCAGCCAAGATCCCGCAGGTTATAGCTCCTACAATGAGCAGTTCTTC
clone_size: .; v_call: TRBV15; j_call: TRBJ2-3; d_call: TRBD1; cdr3_aa: CATSRGGQGTDTQYF; cdr3_nt: TGTGCCACCAGCAGAGGTGGACAGGGGACAGATACGCAGTATTTT
clone_size: .; v_call: TRBV5-1; j_call: TRBJ2-5; d_call: TRBD1; cdr3_aa: CASSLDGQGQETQYF; cdr3_nt: TGCGCCAGCAGCTTGGATGGACAGGGACAAGAGACCCAGTACTTC
clone_size: .; v_call: TRBV7-9; j_call: TRBJ2-2; d_call: TRBD2; cdr3_aa: CASSFPLAGGNTGELFF; cdr3_nt: TGTGCCAGCAGCTTCCCTCTTGCGGGAGGGAACACCGGGGAGCTGTTTTTT
clone_size: .; v_call: TRBV11-2; j_call: TRBJ2-7; d_call: .; cdr3_aa: CASSLETDYEQYF; cdr3_nt: TGTGCCAGCAGCTTAGAAACAGACTACGAGCAGTACTTC
clone_size: .; v_call: TRBV6-1; j_call: TRBJ1-2; d_call: TRBD1; cdr3_aa: CASSEDRAPYGYTF; cdr3_nt: TGTGCCAGCAGTGAGGACAGGGCGCCCTATGGCTACACCTTC
clone_size: .; v_call: TRBV10-3; j_call: TRBJ2-5; d_call: .; cdr3_aa: CAISESRGEETQYF; cdr3_nt: TGTGCCATCAGTGAGTCCAGGGGAGAAGAGACCCAGTACTTC
clone_size: .; v_call: TRBV5-5; j_call: TRBJ1-5; d_call: .; cdr3_aa: CASSPASQGYQPQHF; cdr3_nt: TGTGCCAGCAGCCCCGCCTCGCAGGGGTATCAGCCCCAGCATTTT
clone_size: .; v_call: TRBV15; j_call: TRBJ2-3; d_call: TRBD2; cdr3_aa: CATSRAGLAGGIPSDTQYF; cdr3_nt: TGTGCCACCAGCAGAGCGGGACTAGCGGGAGGGATCCCTTCAGATACGCAGTATTTT
clone_size: .; v_call: TRBV9; j_call: TRBJ2-3; d_call: TRBD2; cdr3_aa: CASSVALAGWSSTDTQYF; cdr3_nt: TGTGCCAGCAGCGTAGCGCTAGCGGGATGGTCTAGCACAGATACGCAGTATTTT
clone_size: .; v_call: TRBV19; j_call: TRBJ2-7; d_call: TRBD2; cdr3_aa: CASSIEGGSSYEQYF; cdr3_nt: TGTGCCAGTAGTATTGAGGGAGGGTCGTCCTACGAGCAGTACTTC
clone_size: .; v_call: TRBV2; j_call: TRBJ2-7; d_call: .; cdr3_aa: CASTPGIYSYEQYF; cdr3_nt: TGTGCCAGCACCCCCGGGATCTACTCCTACGAGCAGTACTTC
clone_size: .; v_call: TRBV11-2; j_call: TRBJ2-1; d_call: .; cdr3_aa: CASSLAPDTYNEQFF; cdr3_nt: TGTGCCAGCAGCTTAGCCCCCGACACCTACAATGAGCAGTTCTTC
clone_size: .; v_call: TRBV11-2; j_call: TRBJ2-2; d_call: .; cdr3_aa: CASSLVAVNTGELFF; cdr3_nt: TGTGCCAGCAGCTTAGTGGCGGTGAACACCGGGGAGCTGTTTTTT
clone_size: once; v_call: TRBV6-5; j_call: TRBJ1-1; d_call: .; cdr3_aa: CASSYARGGAHEAFF; cdr3_nt: TGTGCCAGCAGTTACGCCCGGGGGGGGGCACATGAAGCTTTCTTT
clone_size: .; v_call: TRBV28; j_call: TRBJ2-7; d_call: .; cdr3_aa: CASSSLGPYEQYF; cdr3_nt: TGTGCCAGCAGTTCGCTTGGGCCTTACGAGCAGTACTTC
clone_size: .; v_call: TRBV28; j_call: TRBJ2-7; d_call: TRBD2; cdr3_aa: CASSLWTSGRYEQYF; cdr3_nt: TGTGCCAGCAGTCTATGGACTAGCGGGAGGTACGAGCAGTACTTC
clone_size: .; v_call: TRBV30; j_call: TRBJ1-4; d_call: .; cdr3_aa: CAWSRTGSSANEKLFF; cdr3_nt: TGTGCCTGGAGTAGAACAGGGTCCTCGGCTAATGAAAAACTGTTTTTT
clone_size: .; v_call: TRBV29-1; j_call: TRBJ1-1; d_call: .; cdr3_aa: CSVPWGDTEAFF; cdr3_nt: TGCAGCGTCCCTTGGGGGGACACTGAAGCTTTCTTT
clone_size: .; v_call: TRBV5-1; j_call: TRBJ2-2; d_call: TRBD1; cdr3_aa: CASSPAGTGVTGELFF; cdr3_nt: TGCGCCAGCAGCCCTGCCGGGACAGGGGTGACCGGGGAGCTGTTTTTT
clone_size: .; v_call: TRBV19; j_call: TRBJ1-3; d_call: .; cdr3_aa: CASSIWGASGNTIYF; cdr3_nt: TGTGCCAGTAGTATTTGGGGAGCTTCTGGAAACACCATATATTTT
clone_size: few; v_call: TRBV30; j_call: TRBJ1-4; d_call: TRBD1; cdr3_aa: CAWSVVPGQGVIF; cdr3_nt: TGTGCCTGGAGTGTTGTTCCGGGACAGGGCGTAATTTTT
clone_size: once; v_call: TRBV11-2; j_call: TRBJ2-1; d_call: TRBD2; cdr3_aa: CASSFSGRGTGDEQFF; cdr3_nt: TGTGCCAGCAGCTTCAGCGGGAGGGGAACCGGGGATGAGCAGTTCTTC
clone_size: .; v_call: TRBV2; j_call: TRBJ2-2; d_call: TRBD2; cdr3_aa: CASRGGLAGTPGELFF; cdr3_nt: TGTGCCAGCAGAGGCGGACTAGCGGGAACCCCCGGGGAGCTGTTTTTT